The source of this T cell receptor (beta chain) is a study of sequential checkpoint blockade in melanoma. Study in general: TCRbeta immunosequencing was performed on DNA from roughly 91 pretreatment melanoma tumor samples. Study-wide results and limits: T-cell fraction and clonality followed PD-L1 and CD8+ counts, not mutational load.

On this clone itself: As yet, its antigen is unknown.

Treatment defined: randomized to nivolumab then ipilimumab (arm A) or the reverse (arm B). Only in-frame clones appear in the TCRdb table, and some are missing; sequencing was by immunoSEQ multiplex PCR. The sample contains over 1,100 clones, around a fifth of which appear only once. The CDR3 contains 14 residues. V gave up 2 bases and J gave up 0 bases, with 7 bases separating them. Germline CDR1 and CDR2: SGHDN and FVKESK. This clonotype originated in a human donor with melanoma. The chain joins TRBV14 to TRBJ1-1, with D uncertain. The sequencing used tumor tissue (inferred from file names), collected from a patient given nivolumab and ipilimumab in sequence. DNA of the CDR3: TGTGCCAGCAGCCAAAGTGGCATGAACACTGAAGCTTTCTTT. It specifies CASSQSGMNTEAFF.